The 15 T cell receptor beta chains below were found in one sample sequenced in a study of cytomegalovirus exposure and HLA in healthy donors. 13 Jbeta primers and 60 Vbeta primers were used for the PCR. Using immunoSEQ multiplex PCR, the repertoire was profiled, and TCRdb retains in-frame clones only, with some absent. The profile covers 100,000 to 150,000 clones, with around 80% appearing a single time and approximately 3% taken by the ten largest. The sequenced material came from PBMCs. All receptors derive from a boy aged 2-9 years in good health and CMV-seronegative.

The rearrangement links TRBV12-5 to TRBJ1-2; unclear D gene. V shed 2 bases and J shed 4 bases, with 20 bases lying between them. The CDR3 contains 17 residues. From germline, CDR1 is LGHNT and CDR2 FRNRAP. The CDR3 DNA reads TGTGCTAGTGGTTTGATATCTCTGGGAGGACGGACCTATGGCTACACCTTC. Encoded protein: CASGLISLGGRTYGYTF.

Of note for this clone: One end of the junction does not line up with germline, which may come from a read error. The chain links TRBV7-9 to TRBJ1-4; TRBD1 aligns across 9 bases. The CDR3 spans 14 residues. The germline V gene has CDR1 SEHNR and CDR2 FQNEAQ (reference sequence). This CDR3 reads CSSSLQGAREKLFF. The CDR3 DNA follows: TGTTCCAGCAGCTTACAGGGGGCGAGGGAAAAACTGTTTTTT. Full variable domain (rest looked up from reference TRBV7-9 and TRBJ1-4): DTGVSQNPRHKITKRGQNVTFRCDPISEHNRLYWYRQTLGQGPEFLTYFQNEAQLEKSRLLSDRFSAERPKGSFSTLEIQRTEQGDSAMYLCSSSLQGAREKLFFGSGTQLSVL.

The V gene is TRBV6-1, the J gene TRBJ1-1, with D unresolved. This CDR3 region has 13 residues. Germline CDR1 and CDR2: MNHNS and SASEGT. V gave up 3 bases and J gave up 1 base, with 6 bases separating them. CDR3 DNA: TGTGCCAGCAGTGAGCGAGGGAACACTGAAGCTTTCTTT. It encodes CASSERGNTEAFF.

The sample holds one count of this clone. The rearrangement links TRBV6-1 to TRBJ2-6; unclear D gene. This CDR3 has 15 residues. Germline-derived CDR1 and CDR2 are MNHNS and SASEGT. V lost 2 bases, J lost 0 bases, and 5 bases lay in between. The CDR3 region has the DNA TGTGCCAGCAGTGAACAGTCCTCTGGGGCCAACGTCCTGACTTTC. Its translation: CASSEQSSGANVLTF.

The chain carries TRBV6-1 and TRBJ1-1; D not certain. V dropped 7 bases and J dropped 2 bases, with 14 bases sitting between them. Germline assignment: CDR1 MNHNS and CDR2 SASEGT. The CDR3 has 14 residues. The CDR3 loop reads CASIWADLNTEAFF. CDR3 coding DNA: TGTGCCAGCATTTGGGCAGACCTCAACACTGAAGCTTTCTTT.

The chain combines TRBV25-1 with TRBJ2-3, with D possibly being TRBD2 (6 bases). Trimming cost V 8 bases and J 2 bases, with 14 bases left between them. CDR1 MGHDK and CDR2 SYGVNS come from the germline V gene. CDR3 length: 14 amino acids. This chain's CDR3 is CASDGTSITDTQYF. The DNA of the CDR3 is TGTGCCAGCGACGGGACTTCAATCACAGATACGCAGTATTTT.

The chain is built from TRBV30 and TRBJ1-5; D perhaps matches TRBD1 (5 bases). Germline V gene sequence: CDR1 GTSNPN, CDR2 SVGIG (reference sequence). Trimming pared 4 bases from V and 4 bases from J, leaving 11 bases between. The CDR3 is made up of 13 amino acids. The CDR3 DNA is TGTGCCTGGAAGGAGACAGCTAATCAGCCCCAGCATTTT. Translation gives CAWKETANQPQHF.

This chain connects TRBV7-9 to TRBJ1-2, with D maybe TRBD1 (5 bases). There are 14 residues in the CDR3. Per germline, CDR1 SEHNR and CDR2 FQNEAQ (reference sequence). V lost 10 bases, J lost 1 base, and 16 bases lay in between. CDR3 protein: CATEERQINYGYTF. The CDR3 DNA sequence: TGTGCCACCGAAGAGAGACAGATTAACTATGGCTACACCTTC.

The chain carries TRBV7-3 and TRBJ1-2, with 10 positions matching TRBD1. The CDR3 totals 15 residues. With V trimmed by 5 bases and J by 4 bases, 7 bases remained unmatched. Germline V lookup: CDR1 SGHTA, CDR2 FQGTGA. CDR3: CASSPGQGEVYGYTF. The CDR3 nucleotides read TGTGCCAGCAGCCCCGGACAGGGGGAAGTCTATGGCTACACCTTC.

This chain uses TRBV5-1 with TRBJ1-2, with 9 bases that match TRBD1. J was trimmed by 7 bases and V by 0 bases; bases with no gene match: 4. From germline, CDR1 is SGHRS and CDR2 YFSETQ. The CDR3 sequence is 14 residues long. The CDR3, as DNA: TGCGCCAGCAGCTTGGAGGACAGGGGATGTGGCTACACCTTC. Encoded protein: CASSLEDRGCGYTF.

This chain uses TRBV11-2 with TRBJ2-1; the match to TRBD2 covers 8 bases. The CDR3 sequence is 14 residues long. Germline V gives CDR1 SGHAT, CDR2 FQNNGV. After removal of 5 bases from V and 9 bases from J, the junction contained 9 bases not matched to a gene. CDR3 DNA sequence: TGTGCCAGCAGCCCTCCGCAGCGGGAGTCTGAGCAGTTCTTC. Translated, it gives CASSPPQRESEQFF.

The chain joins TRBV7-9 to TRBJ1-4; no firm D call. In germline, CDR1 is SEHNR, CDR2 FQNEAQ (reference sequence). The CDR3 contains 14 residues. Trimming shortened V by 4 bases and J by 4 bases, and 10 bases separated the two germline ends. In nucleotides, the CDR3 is TGTGCCAGCAGCTCCAGGACTCGTAATGAAAAACTGTTTTTT. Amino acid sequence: CASSSRTRNEKLFF.

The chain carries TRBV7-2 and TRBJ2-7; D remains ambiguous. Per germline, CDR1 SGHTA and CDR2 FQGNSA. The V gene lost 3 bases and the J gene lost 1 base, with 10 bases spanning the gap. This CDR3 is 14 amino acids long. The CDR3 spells CASSFTAPSYEQYF. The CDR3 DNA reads TGTGCCAGCAGCTTCACAGCCCCGTCCTACGAGCAGTACTTC.

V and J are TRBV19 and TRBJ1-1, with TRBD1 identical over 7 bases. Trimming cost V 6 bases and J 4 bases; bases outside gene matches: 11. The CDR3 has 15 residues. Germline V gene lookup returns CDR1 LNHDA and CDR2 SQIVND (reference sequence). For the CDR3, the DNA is TGTGCCAGTAGGGGTGACAGGGAATCGGGCACTGAAGCTTTCTTT. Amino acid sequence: CASRGDRESGTEAFF.

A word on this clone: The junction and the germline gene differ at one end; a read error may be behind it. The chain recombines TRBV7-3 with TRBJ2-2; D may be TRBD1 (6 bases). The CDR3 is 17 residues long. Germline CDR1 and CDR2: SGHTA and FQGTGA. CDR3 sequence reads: CASSSWTDKGNAGELFF. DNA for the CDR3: TGTGCCAGCAGCTCTTGGACAGATAAGGGGAACGCCGGGGAGCTGTTTTTT.